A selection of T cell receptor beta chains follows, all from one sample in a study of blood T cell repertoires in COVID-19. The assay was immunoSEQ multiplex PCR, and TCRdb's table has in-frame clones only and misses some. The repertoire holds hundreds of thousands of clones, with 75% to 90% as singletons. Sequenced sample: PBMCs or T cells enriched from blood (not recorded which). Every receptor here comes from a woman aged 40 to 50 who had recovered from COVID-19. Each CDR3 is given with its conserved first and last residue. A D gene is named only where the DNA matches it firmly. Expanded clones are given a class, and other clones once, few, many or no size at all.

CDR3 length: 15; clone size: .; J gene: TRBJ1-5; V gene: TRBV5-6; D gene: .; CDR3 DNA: TGTGCCAGCAGCATCAGACCCGGAGGGGATCAGCCCCAGCATTTT; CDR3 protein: CASSIRPGGDQPQHF
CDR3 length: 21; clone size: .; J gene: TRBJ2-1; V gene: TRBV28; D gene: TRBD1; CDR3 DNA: TGTGCCAGCAGGACGTTTGGGGGACGGGACAGGGATCGTAGCTCCTACAATGAGCAGTTCTTC; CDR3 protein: CASRTFGGRDRDRSSYNEQFF
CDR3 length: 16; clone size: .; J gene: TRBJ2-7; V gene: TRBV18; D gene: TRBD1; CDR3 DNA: TGTGCCAGCTCACCACCGGGCTGGACAGGGGCTGCCGAGCAGTACTTC; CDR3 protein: CASSPPGWTGAAEQYF
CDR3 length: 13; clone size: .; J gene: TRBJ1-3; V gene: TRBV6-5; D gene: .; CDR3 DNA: TGTGCCAGCAGTTACGCAGGGGGAAACACCATATATTTT; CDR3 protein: CASSYAGGNTIYF
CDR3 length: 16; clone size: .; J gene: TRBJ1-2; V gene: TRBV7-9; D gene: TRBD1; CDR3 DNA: TGTGCCAGCAGCTTAGAGGGGACAGGGGCTGCCTATGGCTACACCTTC; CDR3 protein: CASSLEGTGAAYGYTF
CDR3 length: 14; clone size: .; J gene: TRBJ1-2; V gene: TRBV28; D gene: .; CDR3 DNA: TGTGCCAGCAGTTTTCGGGAGGGATGGTATGGCTACACCTTC; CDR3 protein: CASSFREGWYGYTF
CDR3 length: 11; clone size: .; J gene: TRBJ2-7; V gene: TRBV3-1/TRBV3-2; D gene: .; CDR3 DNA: TGTGCCAGCAGCCAGAGAGACGAGCAGTACTTC; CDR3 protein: CASSQRDEQYF
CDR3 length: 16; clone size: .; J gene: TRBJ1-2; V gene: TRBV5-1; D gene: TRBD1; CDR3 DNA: TGCGCCAGCAGCTTGAGTGTCGGGACAGGACAGGTTGGCTACACCTTC; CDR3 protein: CASSLSVGTGQVGYTF
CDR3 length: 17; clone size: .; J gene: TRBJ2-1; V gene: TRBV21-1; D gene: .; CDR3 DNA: TGTGCCAGCAGCAAAGCTGACGGACAGGGTTCCTACAATGAGCAGTTCTTC; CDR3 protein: CASSKADGQGSYNEQFF
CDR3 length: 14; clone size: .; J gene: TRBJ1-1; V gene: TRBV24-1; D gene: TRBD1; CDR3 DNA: TGTGCCACCAGTGACACAGGGGGAAAGGCTGAAGCTTTCTTT; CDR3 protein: CATSDTGGKAEAFF
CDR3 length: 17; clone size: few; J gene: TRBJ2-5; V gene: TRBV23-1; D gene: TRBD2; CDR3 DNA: TGCGCCAGCAGTCAAGGGAAAGCGGGGGGGCCCGTAGAGACCCAGTACTTC; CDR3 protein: CASSQGKAGGPVETQYF
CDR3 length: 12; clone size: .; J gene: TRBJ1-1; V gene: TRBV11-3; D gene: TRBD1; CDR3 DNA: TGTGCCAGCAGCTCCGGACAGGGTGAAGCTTTCTTT; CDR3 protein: CASSSGQGEAFF
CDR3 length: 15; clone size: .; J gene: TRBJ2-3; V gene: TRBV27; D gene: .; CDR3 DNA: TGTGCCAGCAGTTACATCCGGGACTTCACAGATACGCAGTATTTT; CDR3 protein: CASSYIRDFTDTQYF
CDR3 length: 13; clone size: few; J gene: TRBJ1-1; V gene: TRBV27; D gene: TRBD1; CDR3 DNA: TGTGCCAGCCGTGGACAGGCCCCCTTTGAAGCTTTCTTT; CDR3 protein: CASRGQAPFEAFF
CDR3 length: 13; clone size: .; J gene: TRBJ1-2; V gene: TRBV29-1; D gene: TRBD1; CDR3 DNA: TGCAGCGTAGCCCAGGGGGATTACTATGGCTACACCTTC; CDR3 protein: CSVAQGDYYGYTF
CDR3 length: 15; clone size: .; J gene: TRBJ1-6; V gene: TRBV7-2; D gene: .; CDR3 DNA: TGTGCCAGCAGCCCTGACAGGTTTCGGAGTTCACCCCTCCACTTT; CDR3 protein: CASSPDRFRSSPLHF
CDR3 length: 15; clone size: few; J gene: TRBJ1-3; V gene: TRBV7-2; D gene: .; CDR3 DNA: TGTGCCAGCAGCTCCCCGACAGTCTCTGGAAACACCATATATTTT; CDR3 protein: CASSSPTVSGNTIYF
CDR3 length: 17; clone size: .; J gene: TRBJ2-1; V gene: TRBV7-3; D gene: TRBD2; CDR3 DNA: TGTGCCAGCAGCCCCAACACAATAGCGGGGGAAAACAATGAGCAGTTCTTC; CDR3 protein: CASSPNTIAGENNEQFF
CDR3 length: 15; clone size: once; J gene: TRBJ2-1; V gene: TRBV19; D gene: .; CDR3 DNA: TGTGCCAGTAGAACACAGGGTAGCTCCTACAATGAGCAGTTCTTC; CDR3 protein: CASRTQGSSYNEQFF
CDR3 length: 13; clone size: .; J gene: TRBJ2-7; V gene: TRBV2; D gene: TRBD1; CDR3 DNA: TGTGCCAGCATTGGACAGGGAGGCTACGAGCAGTACTTC; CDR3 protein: CASIGQGGYEQYF
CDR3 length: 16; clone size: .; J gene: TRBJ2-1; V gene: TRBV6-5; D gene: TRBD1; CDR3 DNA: TGTGCCAGCAGTTTATCCGGGACAGGGGGCCGGTATGAGCAGTTCTTC; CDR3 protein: CASSLSGTGGRYEQFF
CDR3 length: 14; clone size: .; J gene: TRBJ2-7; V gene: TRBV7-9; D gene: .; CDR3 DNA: TGTGCCAGCAGCTCCGGGACACTGGAATACGAGCAGTACTTC; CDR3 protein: CASSSGTLEYEQYF
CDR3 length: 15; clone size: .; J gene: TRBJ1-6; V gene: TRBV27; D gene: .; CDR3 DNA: TGTGCCAGCAGTTTAGAGTCGGGTAAGCATTCACCCCTCCACTTT; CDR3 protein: CASSLESGKHSPLHF
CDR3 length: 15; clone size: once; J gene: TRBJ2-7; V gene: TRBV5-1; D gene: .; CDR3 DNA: TGCGCCAGCAGCTTGGAACGCAGGGGCCCCTACGAGCAGTACTTC; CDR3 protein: CASSLERRGPYEQYF
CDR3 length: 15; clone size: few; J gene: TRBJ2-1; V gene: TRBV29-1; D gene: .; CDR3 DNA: TGCAGCGTTGAAGAACTACTAGCTCGCCTCAATGAGCAGTTCTTC; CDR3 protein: CSVEELLARLNEQFF
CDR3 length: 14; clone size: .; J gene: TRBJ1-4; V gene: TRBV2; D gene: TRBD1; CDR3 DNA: TGTGCCAGCCGGAGGGGGCCAGGGAATGAAAAACTGTTTTTT; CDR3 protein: CASRRGPGNEKLFF
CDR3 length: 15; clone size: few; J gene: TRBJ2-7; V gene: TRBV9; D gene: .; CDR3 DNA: TGTGCCAGCAGCGTAGGGGCGGGAATAGCCTACGAGCAGTACTTC; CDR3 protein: CASSVGAGIAYEQYF
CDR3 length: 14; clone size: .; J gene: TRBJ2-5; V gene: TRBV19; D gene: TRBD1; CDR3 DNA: TGTGCCAGTAGTCCGACAGGGCTCCAAGAGACCCAGTACTTC; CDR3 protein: CASSPTGLQETQYF
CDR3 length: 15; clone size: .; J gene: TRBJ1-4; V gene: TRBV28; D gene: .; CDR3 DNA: TGTGCCAGCAGTTTAGCCGGAGGGGTTAGTGAAAAACTGTTTTTT; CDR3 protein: CASSLAGGVSEKLFF
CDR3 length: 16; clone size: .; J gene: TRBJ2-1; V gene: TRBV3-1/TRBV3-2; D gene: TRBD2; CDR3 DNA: TGTGCCAGCAGCCACAAACTAGCGGGAGGGCCCAATGAGCAGTTCTTC; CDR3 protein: CASSHKLAGGPNEQFF
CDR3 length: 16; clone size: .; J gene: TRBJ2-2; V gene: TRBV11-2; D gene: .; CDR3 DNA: TGTGCCAGCAGCTTATTTGAGCAGGCTCCCGGCGGGGAGCTGTTTTTT; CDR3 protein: CASSLFEQAPGGELFF
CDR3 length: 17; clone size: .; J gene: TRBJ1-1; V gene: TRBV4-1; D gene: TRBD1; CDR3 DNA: TGCGCCAGCAGCCAAACCCGGGACAGGGGAACCAACACTGAAGCTTTCTTT; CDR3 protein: CASSQTRDRGTNTEAFF
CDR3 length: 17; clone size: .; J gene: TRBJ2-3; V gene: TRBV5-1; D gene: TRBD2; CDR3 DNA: TGCGCCAGCAGCACCTGGACTAGCGGGGGGGCCGCAGATACGCAGTATTTT; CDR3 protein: CASSTWTSGGAADTQYF
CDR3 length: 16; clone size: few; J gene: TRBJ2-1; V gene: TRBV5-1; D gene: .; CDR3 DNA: TGCGCCAGCAGCTTGGATGGCGGGGGCGCCTTGAATGAGCAGTTCTTC; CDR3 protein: CASSLDGGGALNEQFF
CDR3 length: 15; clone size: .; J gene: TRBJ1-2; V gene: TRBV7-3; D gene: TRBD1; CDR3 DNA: TGTGCCAGCAGCTTAAGAACAGGGGGGAACTATGGCTACACCTTC; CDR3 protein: CASSLRTGGNYGYTF
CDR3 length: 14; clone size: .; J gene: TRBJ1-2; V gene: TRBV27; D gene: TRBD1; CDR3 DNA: TGTGCCAGCAGTTTTTGGCAGGGGGCCGGTGGCTACACCTTC; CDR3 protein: CASSFWQGAGGYTF
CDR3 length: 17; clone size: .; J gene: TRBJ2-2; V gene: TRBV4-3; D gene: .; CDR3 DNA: TGCGCCAGCAGCCAAGATCGTTTCGGAGCGGGCACCGGGGAGCTGTTTTTT; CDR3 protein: CASSQDRFGAGTGELFF
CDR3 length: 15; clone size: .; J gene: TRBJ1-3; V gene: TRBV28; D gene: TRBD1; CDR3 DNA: TGTGCCAGCAGTTTATCCGGGGACAGGGCGTACACCATATATTTT; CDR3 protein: CASSLSGDRAYTIYF
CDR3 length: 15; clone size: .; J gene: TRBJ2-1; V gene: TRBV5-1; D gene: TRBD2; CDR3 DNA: TGCGCCAGCAGCTTGGGCGGGAGGGGGGCAACTGAGCAGTTCTTC; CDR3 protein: CASSLGGRGATEQFF
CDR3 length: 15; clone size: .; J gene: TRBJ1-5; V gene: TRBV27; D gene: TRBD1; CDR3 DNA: TGTGCCAGCAGTTCCTTAGGGACAGGGAATCAGCCCCAGCATTTT; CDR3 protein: CASSSLGTGNQPQHF
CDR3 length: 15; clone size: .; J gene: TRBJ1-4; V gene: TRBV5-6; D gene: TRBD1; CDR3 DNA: TGTGCCAGCAGCTCTCTGACAGGGATAAAGGAAAAACTGTTTTTT; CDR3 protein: CASSSLTGIKEKLFF
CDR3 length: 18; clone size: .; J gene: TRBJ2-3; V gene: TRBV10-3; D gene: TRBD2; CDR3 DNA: TGTGCCATCAGCGAAACTAGCGGGAGTGGGGGGTTCACAGATACGCAGTATTTT; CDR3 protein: CAISETSGSGGFTDTQYF
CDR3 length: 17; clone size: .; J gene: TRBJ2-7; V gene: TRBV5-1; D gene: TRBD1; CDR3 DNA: TGCGCCAGCAGCTTGGTCGGACAGGGGGCCTTCTCCTACGAGCAGTACTTC; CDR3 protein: CASSLVGQGAFSYEQYF
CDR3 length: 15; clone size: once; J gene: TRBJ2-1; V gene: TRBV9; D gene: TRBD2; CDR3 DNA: TGTGCCAGCAGCGCTGGGACTAGCGGGACCAATGAGCAGTTCTTC; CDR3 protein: CASSAGTSGTNEQFF
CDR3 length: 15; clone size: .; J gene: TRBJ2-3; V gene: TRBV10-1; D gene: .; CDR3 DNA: TGCGCCAGCAGTTCGACAGGGGAGGGGGCAGATACGCAGTATTTT; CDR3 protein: CASSSTGEGADTQYF
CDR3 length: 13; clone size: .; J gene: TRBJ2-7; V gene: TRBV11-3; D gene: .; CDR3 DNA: TGTGCCAGCAGCCCCCGGACAGCAGGCGAGCAGTACTTC; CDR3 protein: CASSPRTAGEQYF
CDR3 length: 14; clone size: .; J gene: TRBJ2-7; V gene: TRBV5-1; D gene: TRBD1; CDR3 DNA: TGCGCCAGCAGCCAGGGGACAGGGTCCTACGAGCAGTACTTC; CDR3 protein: CASSQGTGSYEQYF
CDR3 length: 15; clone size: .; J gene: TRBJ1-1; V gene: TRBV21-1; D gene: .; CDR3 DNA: TGTGCCAGCAGCAAGGGTGGCAGGAAGAACACTGAAGCTTTCTTT; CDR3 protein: CASSKGGRKNTEAFF
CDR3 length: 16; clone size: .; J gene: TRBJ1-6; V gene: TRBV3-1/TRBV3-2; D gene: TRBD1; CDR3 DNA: TGTGCCAGCAGCCAAGATTGGACAGGTGATAATTCACCCTTCCACTTT; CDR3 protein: CASSQDWTGDNSPFHF
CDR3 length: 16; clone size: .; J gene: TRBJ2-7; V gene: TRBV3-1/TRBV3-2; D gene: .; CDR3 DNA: TGTGCCAGCAGCCAAGTCCCCCGGGACAACTCCTACGAGCAGTACTTC; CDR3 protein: CASSQVPRDNSYEQYF
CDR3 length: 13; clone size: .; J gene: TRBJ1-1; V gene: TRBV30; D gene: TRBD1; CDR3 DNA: TGTGCCACCAAGGACAGGGAGAACACTGAAGCTTTCTTT; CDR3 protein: CATKDRENTEAFF
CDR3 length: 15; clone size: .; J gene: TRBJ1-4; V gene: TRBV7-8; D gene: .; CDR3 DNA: TGTGCCAGCAGCTCCCTTTCCGGAGTCTCGGGAAAACTGTTTTTT; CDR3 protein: CASSSLSGVSGKLFF
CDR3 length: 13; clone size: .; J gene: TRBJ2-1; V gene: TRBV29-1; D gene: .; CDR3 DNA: TGCAGCGTCTCGGGGGGCTTATACAATGAGCAGTTCTTC; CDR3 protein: CSVSGGLYNEQFF
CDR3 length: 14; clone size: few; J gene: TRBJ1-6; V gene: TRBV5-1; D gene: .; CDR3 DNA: TGCGCCAGCAGCTTGATGGGAGACGGATCACCCCTCCACTTT; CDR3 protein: CASSLMGDGSPLHF
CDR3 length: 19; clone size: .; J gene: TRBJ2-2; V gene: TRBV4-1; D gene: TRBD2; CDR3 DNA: TGCGCCAGCAGCCGAAAAGCATTGAGCGGGGGGGCGGACACCGGGGAGCTGTTTTTT; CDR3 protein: CASSRKALSGGADTGELFF
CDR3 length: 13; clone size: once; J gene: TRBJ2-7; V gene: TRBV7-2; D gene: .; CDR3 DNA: TGTGCCAGCGAAGGGACTGAATTCTACGAGCAGTACTTC; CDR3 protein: CASEGTEFYEQYF
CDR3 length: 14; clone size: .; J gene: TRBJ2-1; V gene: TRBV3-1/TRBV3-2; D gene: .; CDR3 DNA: TGTGCCAGCAGCCTCAGGGAATCCTACAATGAGCAGTTCTTC; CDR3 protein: CASSLRESYNEQFF